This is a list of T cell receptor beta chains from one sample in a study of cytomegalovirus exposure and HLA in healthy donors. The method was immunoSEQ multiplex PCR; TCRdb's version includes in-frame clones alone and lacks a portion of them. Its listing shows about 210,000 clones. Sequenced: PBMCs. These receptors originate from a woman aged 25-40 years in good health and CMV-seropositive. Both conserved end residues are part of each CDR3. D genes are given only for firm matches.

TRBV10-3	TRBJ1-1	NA	CASRIRSGTEAFF	TGTGCCTCGAGGATACGATCGGGCACTGAAGCTTTCTTT
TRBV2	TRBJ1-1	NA	CASSEGGEAFF	TGTGCCAGCAGTGAAGGAGGTGAAGCTTTCTTT
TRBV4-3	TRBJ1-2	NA	CASSQVVAMTGGYTF	TGCGCCAGCAGCCAAGTGGTCGCAATGACGGGAGGCTACACCTTC
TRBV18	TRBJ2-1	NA	CASSPWPYNEQFF	TGTGCCAGCTCCCCTTGGCCCTACAATGAGCAGTTCTTC
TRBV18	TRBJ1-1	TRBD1	CASSPRGQGAIIDTEAFF	TGTGCCAGCTCCCCACGGGGACAGGGGGCGATTATTGACACTGAAGCTTTCTTT
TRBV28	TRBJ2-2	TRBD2	CASSLTGGPTGELFF	TGTGCCAGCAGTTTGACGGGAGGGCCCACCGGGGAGCTGTTTTTT
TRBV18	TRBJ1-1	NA	CASFGTSNTEAFF	TGTGCCAGCTTCGGGACATCGAACACTGAAGCTTTCTTT
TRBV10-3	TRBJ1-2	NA	CAISEGARGYGYTF	TGTGCCATCAGTGAGGGGGCTAGGGGCTATGGCTACACCTTC
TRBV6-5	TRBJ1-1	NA	CASRQQGQGTEAFF	TGTGCCAGCAGACAACAGGGCCAGGGCACTGAAGCTTTCTTT
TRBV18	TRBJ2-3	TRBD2	CASSRSSGSTDTQYF	TGTGCCAGCTCACGGTCTAGCGGGAGCACAGATACGCAGTATTTT
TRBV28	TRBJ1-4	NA	CASSLMGVDEKLFF	TGTGCCAGCAGTTTAATGGGCGTAGATGAAAAACTGTTTTTT
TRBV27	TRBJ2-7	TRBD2	CASSLFGGRSGYEQYF	TGTGCCAGCAGTTTATTCGGCGGGAGATCGGGCTACGAGCAGTACTTC
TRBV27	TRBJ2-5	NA	CASSLSGEEYETQYF	TGTGCCAGCAGTTTATCTGGGGAGGAGTACGAGACCCAGTACTTC
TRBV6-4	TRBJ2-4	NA	CASRKDSLAKNIQYF	TGTGCCAGCAGAAAGGACAGCCTAGCCAAAAACATTCAGTACTTC
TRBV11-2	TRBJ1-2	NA	CASSSQGGYTF	TGTGCCAGCAGCTCCCAGGGTGGCTACACCTTC
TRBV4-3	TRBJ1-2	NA	CASSQDLGVYGYTF	TGCGCCAGCAGCCAAGATTTAGGGGTGTATGGCTACACCTTC
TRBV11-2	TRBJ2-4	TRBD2	CASSFGLGNIQYF	TGTGCCAGCAGCTTCGGACTAGGGAACATTCAGTACTTC
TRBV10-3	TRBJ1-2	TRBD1	CAISEPQGTGGRGYGYTF	TGTGCCATCAGTGAGCCCCAGGGGACAGGGGGCCGTGGCTATGGCTACACCTTC
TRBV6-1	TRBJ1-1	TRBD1	CASSENFPGGIEAFF	TGTGCCAGCAGTGAAAATTTCCCAGGGGGAATTGAAGCTTTCTTT
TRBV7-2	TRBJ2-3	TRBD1	CASSLFGQGGTDTQYF	TGTGCCAGCAGCTTATTTGGACAGGGCGGCACAGATACGCAGTATTTT
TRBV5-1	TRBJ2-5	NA	CASSLEGSQETQYF	TGCGCCAGCAGCTTGGAGGGGTCCCAAGAGACCCAGTACTTC
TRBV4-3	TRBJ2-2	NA	CASSQAATTTGELFF	TGCGCCAGCAGCCAGGCTGCCACTACTACCGGGGAGCTGTTTTTT